Listed here are 10 T cell receptor beta chains from one sample, sequenced in a study of long-term antiretroviral therapy in people with HIV. The authors ran the immunoSEQ assay, v3.0, at survey level. Libraries were prepared by immunoSEQ multiplex PCR; TCRdb keeps only in-frame clonotypes and omits some of them. The sample records 30,000 to 35,000 clones, approximately 72% being singletons. This specimen was unsorted PBMCs, taken 3 years after starting antiretroviral therapy. The receptors were sampled from a man aged 50-59 years with HIV.

The CDR3 here is CASTGGLAVYSYEQYF. CDR3 in DNA: TGTGCCAGCACGGGGGGACTAGCGGTTTACTCCTACGAGCAGTACTTC. The chain uses TRBV28 and TRBJ2-7; 11 nucleotides line up with TRBD2. Germline assignment: CDR1 MDHEN and CDR2 SYDVKM. J gave up 0 bases and V 7 bases, and 8 bases lay outside the gene matches. CDR3 length: 16 residues.

This clone was seen a handful of times. The chain carries TRBV14 and TRBJ2-7; D is uncertain. V dropped 4 bases and J dropped 3 bases, with 19 bases sitting between them. Germline-derived CDR1 and CDR2 are SGHDN and FVKESK. The CDR3 spans 16 residues. CDR3 in DNA: TGTGCCAGCAGCCGAACTGATGGTCGAGGCAGCTACGAGCAGTACTTC. Translation: CASSRTDGRGSYEQYF.

The gene calls are TRBV14 and TRBJ2-5; D possibly matches TRBD1 or TRBD2 (5 bases each). This CDR3 is built from 13 residues. Germline V lookup: CDR1 SGHDN, CDR2 FVKESK. V lost 4 bases, J lost 7 bases, and 13 bases lay in between. CDR3 residues: CASSPGPRVTQYF. CDR3 DNA: TGTGCCAGCAGCCCGGGGCCGCGGGTGACCCAGTACTTC.

This rearrangement joins TRBV7-8 to TRBJ2-7; weak D call: TRBD2 (5 bases). Trimming cost V 5 bases and J 1 base, with 24 bases left between them. Germline V gives CDR1 SGHVS, CDR2 FQNEAQ. The CDR3 is made up of 18 amino acids. CDR3 amino acids: CASSPQPPWTVLSYEQYF. As DNA, the CDR3 is TGTGCCAGCAGCCCACAACCCCCATGGACTGTTCTTTCCTACGAGCAGTACTTC.

The chain joins TRBV5-1 to TRBJ2-5, with D possibly TRBD1 on 5 matching bases. The CDR3 runs 17 residues. V was shortened by 4 bases and J by 1 base, with 20 bases between the two germline ends. CDR1 SGHRS and CDR2 YFSETQ come from the germline V gene. The DNA of the CDR3 is TGCGCCAGCAGCGTCAATACAGGCCGCAGTTCCCAAGAGACCCAGTACTTC. It is translated as CASSVNTGRSSQETQYF. Combining the CDR3 with reference TRBV5-1 and TRBJ2-5 gives the whole variable domain KAGVTQTPRYLIKTRGQQVTLSCSPISGHRSVSWYQQTPGQGLQFLFEYFSETQRNKGNFPGRFSGRQFSNSRSEMNVSTLELGDSALYLCASSVNTGRSSQETQYFGPGTRLLVL.

The rearrangement uses TRBV10-3 and TRBJ2-5; 11 bases match TRBD2. The J segment lost 4 bases and the V segment lost 2 bases, leaving 12 bases of the junction unmatched. The length of the CDR3 is 18 residues. Germline assignment: CDR1 ENHRY and CDR2 SYGVKD. CDR3 coding DNA: TGTGCCATCAGTGAGGGGGGGGGACTAGCGGACCTAGGAGAGACCCAGTACTTC. The encoded protein is CAISEGGGLADLGETQYF.

The chain has TRBV28 and TRBJ2-3, with D unclear. The length of the CDR3 is 9 residues. Germline CDR1 and CDR2: MDHEN and SYDVKM. The germline V and J ends were trimmed by 8 bases and 5 bases, with 2 bases remaining between them. CDR3 bases: TGTGCCAGCGGAGATACGCAGTATTTT. Translating gives CASGDTQYF.

The chain joins TRBV19 to TRBJ1-2, with unresolved D. Trimming took 1 base from V and 4 from J, leaving 10 bases between them. The germline V gene has CDR1 LNHDA and CDR2 SQIVND (reference sequence). The CDR3 is 14 residues long. CDR3 region: CASSIVAISYGYTF. In DNA, the CDR3 is TGTGCCAGTAGTATAGTAGCGATATCCTATGGCTACACCTTC. The variable domain in full, with the rest retrieved from reference TRBV19 and TRBJ1-2, is DGGITQSPKYLFRKEGQNVTLSCEQNLNHDAMYWYRQDPGQGLRLIYYSQIVNDFQKGDIAEGYSVSREKKESFPLTVTSAQKNPTAFYLCASSIVAISYGYTFGSGTRLTVV.

The chain joins TRBV28 to TRBJ1-5, with 8 bases identical to TRBD1. The CDR3 runs to 15 residues. V lost 5 bases to trimming and J lost 7 bases; unmatched junction nucleotides: 10. Germline V CDR1 and CDR2: MDHEN, SYDVKM. This CDR3 is CASSRTGYPYQPQHF. The CDR3 nucleotides are TGTGCCAGCAGTCGGACAGGGTATCCTTACCAGCCCCAGCATTTT.

This chain uses TRBV5-1 with TRBJ1-1; D ambiguous. V was pared by 0 bases and J by 3 bases, with 12 bases between. There are 15 residues in the CDR3. Germline assignment: CDR1 SGHRS and CDR2 YFSETQ. The DNA for the CDR3 is TGCGCCAGCAGCTTGGCCGGTACTTACGACACTGAAGCTTTCTTT. As protein: CASSLAGTYDTEAFF.